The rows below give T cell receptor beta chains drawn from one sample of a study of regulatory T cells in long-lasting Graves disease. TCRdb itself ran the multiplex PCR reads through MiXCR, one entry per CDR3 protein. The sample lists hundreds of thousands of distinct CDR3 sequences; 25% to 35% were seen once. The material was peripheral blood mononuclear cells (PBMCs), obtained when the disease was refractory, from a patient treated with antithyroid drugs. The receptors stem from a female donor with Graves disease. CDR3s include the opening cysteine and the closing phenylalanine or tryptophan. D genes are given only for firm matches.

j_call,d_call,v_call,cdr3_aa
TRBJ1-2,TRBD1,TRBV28,CASSLPLRDRVGYTF
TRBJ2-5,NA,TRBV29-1,CSVERGEETQYF
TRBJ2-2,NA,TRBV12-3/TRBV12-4,CASIQGPGTGELFF
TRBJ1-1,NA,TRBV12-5,CASGLVLGSHPNTEAFF
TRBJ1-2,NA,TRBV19,CASSGQGGYGYTF
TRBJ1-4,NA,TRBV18,CASSSQLPTNEKLFF
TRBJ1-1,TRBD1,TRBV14,CASSRQGVRAEAFF
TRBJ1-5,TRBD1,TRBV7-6,CASSPEGQGLGALNQPQHF
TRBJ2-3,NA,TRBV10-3,CAITSAPTDTQYF
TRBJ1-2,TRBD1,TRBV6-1,CASSMYGTGNYGYTF
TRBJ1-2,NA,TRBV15,CATSRVADMNGYTF
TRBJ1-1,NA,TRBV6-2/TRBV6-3,CASSPGGDIWMNTEAFF
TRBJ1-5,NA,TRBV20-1,CSAPRPTGEGNQPQHF
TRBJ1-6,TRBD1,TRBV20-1,CSARQTGGRSPLHF
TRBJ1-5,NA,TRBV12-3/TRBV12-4,CASSLDRHNQPQHF
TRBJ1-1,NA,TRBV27,CASFRAGLNTEAFF
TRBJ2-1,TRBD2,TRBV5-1,CASTSSGSRKRNEQFF
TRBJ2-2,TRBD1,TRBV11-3,CASSLNPGQGAGELFF
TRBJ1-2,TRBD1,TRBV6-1,CASSTLPGQGIYGYTF
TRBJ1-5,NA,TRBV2,CASSVGGGGQPQHF
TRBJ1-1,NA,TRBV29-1,CSVVRGTVVGSNTEAFF
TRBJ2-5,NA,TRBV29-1,CSVAPPSQETQYF
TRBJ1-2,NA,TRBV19,CATRGLTHYGYTF
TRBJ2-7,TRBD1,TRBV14,CASSQSATGGYEQYF
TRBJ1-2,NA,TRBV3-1,CASSLPGEGSGYTF
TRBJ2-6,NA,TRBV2,CASSVGGPSSGANVLTF
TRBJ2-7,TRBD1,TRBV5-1,CASSFGTGVEQYF
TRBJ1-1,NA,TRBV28,CASPPGATEAFF
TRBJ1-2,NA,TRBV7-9,CASSLGGRHGYTF
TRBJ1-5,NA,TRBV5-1,CASSLSPNQPQHF
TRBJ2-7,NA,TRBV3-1,CASSQGQHEQYF
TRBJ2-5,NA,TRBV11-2,CASSLAGSPTQYF
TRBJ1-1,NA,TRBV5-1,CASSLALKGTDTEAFF
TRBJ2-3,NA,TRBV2,CASSEARKRVYF
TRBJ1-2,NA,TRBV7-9,CASSLGGPELSLSGYTF
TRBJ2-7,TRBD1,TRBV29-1,CSVAEGGLRFEQYF
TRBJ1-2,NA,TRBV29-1,CSVGEGGGLGGYTF
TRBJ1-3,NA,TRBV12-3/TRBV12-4,CASSFIISGNTIYF
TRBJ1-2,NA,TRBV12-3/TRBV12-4,CASSLRAGIVYGYTF
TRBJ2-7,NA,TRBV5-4,CASSLLWSSGTEQYF
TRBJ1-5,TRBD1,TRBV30,CAWSRNRGINQPQHF
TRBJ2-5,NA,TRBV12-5,CASGLVTFGETQYF
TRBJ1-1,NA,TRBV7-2,CASSSTWAEAFF